This T cell receptor (beta chain) was sequenced in a study of CD4 T cells in relation to SARS-CoV-2 and coronaviruses. Turning to the study itself: After about nine days of antigen culture, PBMC TCR beta CDR3s were sequenced. General study findings and limits: No crossreactivity against non-spike viral proteins was tested here.

Germline CDR1 reads SEHNR; CDR2 reads FQNEAQ (reference sequence). The CDR3 has 15 residues. Trimming left V 5 bases short and J 3 bases short, with 16 bases between. Produced via immunoSEQ multiplex PCR; TCRdb's table is partial and in-frame only. Found here are approximately 24,000 clones, 60% to 75% of them singletons; the top ten hold roughly 13%. There are a few counts of this clone. Its matching antigen is unknown. CD4+ T cells from unexposed donors were obtained before the COVID-19 pandemic (2011-2018). After less than 11 days of culture, CD4+ T cells were isolated. As cell numbers allowed, unexposed-donor CD4+ T cells faced SARS-CoV-2 S/N and four cold-coronavirus spikes.

The TCR was taken from a human donor in good health. This chain joins TRBV7-9 and TRBJ1-2; D possibly corresponds to TRBD1 (6 bases). Sequencing was carried out using CD4+ T cells from PBMCs, cultured in vitro. The CDR3 region is CASSPRLGAYYGYTF. CDR3 DNA: TGTGCCAGCAGCCCGAGACTGGGGGCGTACTATGGCTACACCTTC.